This T cell receptor (beta chain) is from a study of vaccination and CD4 T cells after COVID-19. The treatment denotes: approximately 9-day PBMC culture with coronavirus spike peptide pools or control peptides (ViraFEST assay). After being plated at fewer than 2.5 million per well, PBMCs were cultured with about 10 IU/ml IL-2 and around 9.7 ug/ml peptide pools. A remark on this clonotype: Its antigen remains unknown.

Germline V gene lookup returns CDR1 MDHEN and CDR2 SYDVKM. J gave up 2 bases and V 5 bases, and 4 bases lay outside the gene matches. The CDR3 is 15 amino acids. Sequencing of DNA taken from cultured CD4+ T cells relied on the Oncomine TCR Beta short-read assay. TCRdb ran MiXCR on the PCR reads and lists one entry per CDR3 protein. The data hold some 9,300 distinct CDR3 sequences, with approximately 59% observed a single time. The chain employs TRBV28 and TRBJ2-3; 10 nucleotides match TRBD2. This TCR derives from a human donor who had recovered from COVID-19. The material sequenced was CD4+ T cells from blood, cultured in vitro. CDR3 in amino acids: CASSPAGGATDTQYF. CDR3 nucleotide sequence: TGTGCCAGCAGTCCAGCGGGGGGGGCCACAGATACGCAGTATTTT.